This T cell receptor (beta chain) emerged from a study of PD-1 blockade in classical Hodgkin lymphoma (TCRdb year 2020). Study-wide context: Nivolumab dosing was 3 mg/kg intravenously every 2 weeks, continuing until either disease progression or unacceptable toxicity. The study used CyTOF and TCR beta sequencing to define a peripheral blood immune signature of response to PD-1 blockade in classical Hodgkin lymphoma. General conclusions and limits of the study: The study covered only a single clinical trial cohort, and the causes of the repertoire differences, possibly disease activity or prior therapy, were still not defined. Baseline diversity similar to that of newly diagnosed patients was observed in trial patients achieving complete response, whereas significantly lower diversity was observed in partial responders and progressors. Newly diagnosed patients were reported to have lower baseline TCR diversity than healthy donors, and relapsed/refractory patients were reported to have lower baseline TCR diversity still. By C4D1, a significant rise was seen in CD4+ TCR diversity but not in CD8+ TCR diversity (p=0.0027 vs p=0.16), and the rise was most apparent among complete responders (p=0.02). Diversity was lower in patients who began nivolumab less than 1 year after ASCT, so these patients were left out of later analyses to avoid confounding by immune reconstitution.

Taken with the paper, the label for time point translates to: cycle 1 day 1 (C1D1), immediately before nivolumab initiation. Relapse after autologous stem cell transplantation had occurred in all trial patients, and cohorts A, B and C were distinguished by prior brentuximab vedotin exposure. CD8+ T cells were purified from thawed PBMCs by magnetic negative selection with a Miltenyi CD8+ T cell isolation kit. The trial cohort comprised 60 or so patients with relapsed/refractory classical Hodgkin lymphoma whose best overall responses were complete response, partial response or progressive disease. Trial patients were treated with single-agent nivolumab in the multi-cohort phase II CheckMate 205 trial. An independent review committee assessed best overall response by applying the 2007 International Working Group response criteria. Trial PBMCs were obtained immediately prior to nivolumab initiation (C1D1) and on therapy at cycle 2 day 1 and cycle 4 day 1. Peripheral blood was collected in 8 mL Vacutainer Cell Preparation Tubes, from which PBMCs were isolated by centrifugation and then cryopreserved. Purified CD4+ and CD8+ fractions were prepared only for cases in which an additional PBMC sample was available. On LS columns in a quadroMACS separator, the magnetically labelled cells were depleted, and the flow-through was collected as the purified fraction.

Genomic DNA was extracted with the Qiagen DNeasy kit from unsorted PBMCs and from negatively selected CD4+ and CD8+ fractions. TCR beta CDR3 regions were subjected to amplification by immunoSEQ multiplex PCR with primers that anneal to V and J segments. A synthetic immune receptor repertoire was used to minimize amplification bias, and any residual bias was removed computationally once sequencing was done. Per the source publication's procedure: Custom Python scripts were used to quantify repertoire diversity as the Shannon entropy index. Unsorted, CD4+ and CD8+ repertoires were examined separately, except in combined analyses, for which CD4+ and CD8+ sequences were merged in silico. A clone was considered expanded if an increase in frequency of at least 2-fold after treatment relative to C1D1 was found, and a pseudocount of 0.5 was applied to clones undetected at baseline. Singleton clones were defined as clones with 0 or 1 copy at C1D1, and non-singleton clones were defined as clones with 2 or more copies. Clones expanded in unsorted samples were annotated as CD4+, CD8+ or unknown by matching protein sequences in sorted samples from the same patient. Wilcoxon tests on paired samples were used to test changes in diversity from C1D1 to C4D1. In TCRdb, the immuneACCESS table is reduced to in-frame sequences with V and J assigned. These tables do not hold every clone; where another copy was compared, an unresolved V gene accounts for under half, and the others remain unexplained. V and J calls and clone size are given by that table; D and trimming were obtained from the DNA. The sample table records under 6,000 clones; approximately 80% of these occur just once. The top ten hold 10% to 13% of the sample.

About this clone: Its antigen specificity is not known. The input lacks base qualities; no much larger clone sits a single base away.

The CDR3 goes from the cysteine to the phenylalanine over 12 residues. The only DNA kept is the CDR3, 36 bases in frame from the first base. In the germline V gene, CDR1 corresponds to SGHAT and CDR2 to FQNNGV. V lost 6 bases and J lost 7 bases; the stretch between them is 10 bases long. Specimen: CD8+ T cells from blood, collected at baseline. This TCR was sampled from a human donor with classical Hodgkin lymphoma. The chain employs TRBV11-2 and TRBJ2-1, with the D segment identity uncertain. The DNA sequence is as follows: TGTGCCAGCAGTCATAATTGGAATGAGCAGTTCTTC. It translates to CASSHNWNEQFF.